The 21 T cell receptor beta chains reported below all come from one sample, sequenced in a study of spatial heterogeneity in lung cancer. Time point meaning: sample taken at primary tumor resection. Sequencing covered unsorted whole RNA taken from tumor, nontumor lung or frozen PBMC. TCRdb called the 5' RACE reads again in MiXCR, with one record for every CDR3 protein. The table includes about 13,000 distinct CDR3 sequences, 3% to 5% detected once. The source was PBMCs, collected at surgery. Source of these receptors: a male donor with early-stage non-small cell lung cancer.

In this sample, this clonotype turned up many times. The size of this beta chain means little, since it is a stray read in a library made for alpha chains. The chain recombines TRBV28 with TRBJ2-1; D ambiguous. The CDR3 covers 13 residues. V dropped 5 bases and J dropped 0 bases, with 5 bases sitting between them. In germline, CDR1 is MDHEN, CDR2 SYDVKM. The CDR3 spells CASSLGSYNEQFF. For the CDR3, the DNA is TGTGCCAGCAGTCTGGGCTCCTACAATGAGCAGTTCTTC.

The table lists this clonotype with many counts. This beta chain is an unintended read in a library built for alpha chains; its size means little. The V and J genes are TRBV29-1 and TRBJ2-3; D gene ambiguous. Germline CDR1 and CDR2: SQVTM and ANQGSEA. The CDR3 loop spans 15 amino acids. The germline V and J ends were trimmed by 3 bases and 4 bases, with 17 bases remaining between them. The CDR3 region is CSVDLGTEEADTQYF. CDR3 sequence (DNA): TGCAGCGTTGACCTGGGCACCGAGGAAGCAGATACGCAGTATTTT.

The sample holds many counts of this clonotype. This beta chain was picked up by a library intended for alpha chains and is off target, so its count carries little meaning. V and J are TRBV7-2 and TRBJ1-5; D perhaps matches TRBD1 (5 bases). This CDR3 is built from 12 residues. Germline assignment: CDR1 SGHTA and CDR2 FQGNSA. The germline V and J ends were trimmed by 6 bases and 6 bases, with 9 bases remaining between them. This CDR3 is CASSFTGQPQHF. For the CDR3, the DNA is TGTGCCAGCAGTTTTACAGGTCAGCCCCAGCATTTT. The variable domain in full, with the rest retrieved from reference TRBV7-2 and TRBJ1-5, is GAGVSQSPSNKVTEKGKDVELRCDPISGHTALYWYRQSLGQGLEFLIYFQGNSAPDKSGLPSDRFSAERTGGSVSTLTIQRTQQEDSAVYLCASSFTGQPQHFGDGTRLSIL.

Ten or more counts support this clonotype. This beta chain lies outside the target of a library built for alpha chains; its clone size means little. The chain links TRBV11-2 to TRBJ2-5; TRBD2 aligns across 10 bases. CDR3 length: 15 amino acids. Germline CDR1 reads SGHAT; CDR2 reads FQNNGV. V dropped 3 bases and J dropped 3; count of bases not matched to a gene: 4. DNA for the CDR3: TGTGCCAGCAGCTTCAGCGGGAGGGAGGAAGAGACCCAGTACTTC. Protein product: CASSFSGREEETQYF.

This clonotype was counted at least ten times. The library was prepared for alpha chains; this beta chain is a stray read, so its frequency means little. The chain recombines TRBV28 with TRBJ1-5; TRBD1 matches 10 bases. Germline V lookup: CDR1 MDHEN, CDR2 SYDVKM. This CDR3 is built from 14 residues. Losses at the gene ends were 5 bases for V and 4 bases for J; bases not matched to a gene: 2. In DNA, the CDR3 is TGTGCCAGCAGTCCGGGACAGGGGAATCAGCCCCAGCATTTT. It yields the protein CASSPGQGNQPQHF.

This clonotype has at least ten counts. This beta chain came through as a stray read in a library set up for alpha chains, and its size says little. The V gene is TRBV4-3, the J gene TRBJ1-4, with 7 bases identical to TRBD1. The CDR3 sequence is 14 residues long. The junction had 9 bases not matched to a gene; V was cut back by 0 bases and J by 14 bases. Germline assignment: CDR1 LGHNA and CDR2 YSLEER. CDR3 coding DNA: TGCGCCAGCAGCCAAGATTTCACAAACAGGGGCCTGTTTTTT. It yields the protein CASSQDFTNRGLFF.

The table lists this clonotype with many counts. This beta chain represents an off-target read in a library built for alpha chains; its size is of limited meaning. CDR3 sequence reads: CAIKAGSGTQYF. The DNA for the CDR3 is TGTGCCATCAAGGCGGGGTCCGGGACCCAGTACTTC. The V call is TRBV27, the J call TRBJ2-5; D may be TRBD2 (6 bases). Trimming took off 10 bases at V and 7 bases at J, with 16 bases between the two ends. The CDR3 is 12 residues long. Looked up from germline, CDR1 is MNHEY and CDR2 is SMNVEV (reference sequence).

This clonotype has at least ten counts. This beta chain slipped into a library made for alpha chains as a stray read, so its size is not meaningful. The V gene is TRBV6-2 or TRBV6-3, the J gene TRBJ2-1; D is perhaps TRBD2 (6 bases). The CDR3 contains 15 residues. Deletions cut 2 bases from V and 9 bases from J, with 17 bases between. The V gene's germline CDR1 is MNHEY and CDR2 SVGEGT. CDR3 residues: CASSYPGLPVGEQFF. The DNA of the CDR3 is TGTGCCAGCAGTTACCCGGGACTCCCGGTCGGTGAGCAGTTCTTC.

This clonotype was counted at least ten times. Being off target in a library aimed at alpha chains, this beta chain has a size of little meaning. V is TRBV20-1 and J is TRBJ2-7; no clear D. This CDR3 contains 13 residues. The germline CDR1 and CDR2 sequences are DFQATT and SNEGSKA (reference sequence). V was clipped by 8 bases and J by 1 base, with 15 bases between them. The CDR3 nucleotides read TGCAGTCATCACTCCGGACGTTCCTACGAGCAGTACTTC. Translating it yields CSHHSGRSYEQYF.

The table lists this clonotype with many counts. A library prepared for alpha chains yielded this beta chain as an off-target read; its size is of little meaning. The gene calls are TRBV11-2 and TRBJ2-1; D is possibly TRBD1 (5 bases). The CDR3 is 15 amino acids. Germline V gene lookup returns CDR1 SGHAT and CDR2 FQNNGV. The V end lost 4 bases, the J end lost 10 bases, and 20 bases lay between the germline ends. This CDR3 reads CASSSENSGFAEQFF. The CDR3 region has the DNA TGTGCCAGCAGCTCAGAAAACTCAGGGTTTGCGGAGCAGTTCTTC.

In this sample, this clonotype turned up many times. This beta chain is an unintended read in a library built for alpha chains; its size means little. The CDR3, as DNA: TGTGCCAGCAGTGAACATGTAACCAATGAGCAGTTCTTC. Protein product: CASSEHVTNEQFF. The chain recombines TRBV2 with TRBJ2-1, with unresolved D. The V gene lost 2 bases and the J gene lost 6 bases, with 8 bases spanning the gap. The CDR3 runs to 13 residues. CDR1 SNHLY and CDR2 FYNNEI come from the germline V gene.

This clonotype was recorded at least ten times. The library was prepared for alpha chains; this beta chain is a stray read, so its frequency means little. The J gene is TRBJ1-1, the V gene TRBV3-1, with TRBD1 as a possible D gene (6 bases). CDR1 is LGHDT and CDR2 is YNNKEL in the germline V gene (reference sequence). The CDR3 covers 13 residues. Trimming removed 0 bases from V and 6 bases from J, with 8 bases in between. The CDR3 loop is CASSQDEGAEAFF. The CDR3 DNA reads TGTGCCAGCAGCCAAGATGAGGGGGCTGAAGCTTTCTTT.

This clonotype was recorded at least ten times. This beta chain slipped into a library made for alpha chains as a stray read, so its size is not meaningful. This chain uses TRBV7-8 with TRBJ2-3; D might be TRBD1 (5 bases). The V gene lost 4 bases and the J gene lost 8 bases, with 16 bases spanning the gap. The CDR3 consists of 14 residues. Germline V CDR1 and CDR2: SGHVS, FQNEAQ. CDR3 amino acids: CASSSQRLQGTQYF. The CDR3 DNA reads TGTGCCAGCAGCTCCCAGAGGCTCCAGGGTACGCAGTATTTT.

This clonotype was picked up many times. The size of this beta chain means little, since it is a stray read in a library made for alpha chains. The chain couples TRBV5-1 to TRBJ1-6; no clear D. The germline V gene has CDR1 SGHRS and CDR2 YFSETQ. The CDR3 has 15 residues. Trimming took off 3 bases at V and 7 bases at J, with 14 bases between the two ends. CDR3 in DNA: TGCGCCAGCAGCTGGACCCACACAGAGAATTCACCCCTCCACTTT. Translated, it gives CASSWTHTENSPLHF. The variable domain in full, with the rest retrieved from reference TRBV5-1 and TRBJ1-6, is KAGVTQTPRYLIKTRGQQVTLSCSPISGHRSVSWYQQTPGQGLQFLFEYFSETQRNKGNFPGRFSGRQFSNSRSEMNVSTLELGDSALYLCASSWTHTENSPLHFGNGTRLTVT.

In its sample, this clonotype was seen many times. This beta chain is off target for a library built for alpha chains, so its abundance means little. The chain carries TRBV7-9 and TRBJ2-7; TRBD1 agrees at 8 bases. This CDR3 spans 16 amino acids. The germline V gene has CDR1 SEHNR and CDR2 FQNEAQ (reference sequence). V shed 1 base, J shed 2 bases, and the junction held 7 bases outside the gene matches. The CDR3 nucleotides are TGTGCCAGCAGCTTAGAGGCGGGACAGGCCCCCTACGAGCAGTACTTC. Residues: CASSLEAGQAPYEQYF.

This clonotype showed up many times. Found in a library prepared for alpha chains, this beta chain is an off-target read, and its abundance has little meaning. The J gene is TRBJ2-5, the V gene TRBV7-2; D could derive from TRBD1 or TRBD2 (5 bases each). V was trimmed by 6 bases and J by 7 bases, leaving 15 bases between them. The germline V gene encodes CDR1 SGHTA and CDR2 FQGNSA. The CDR3 sequence is 13 residues long. The CDR3 nucleotides are TGTGCCAGCAGTCCCGAGGGGCAGGGGACCCAGTACTTC. Protein product: CASSPEGQGTQYF.

This clonotype was seen many times. Found in a library prepared for alpha chains, this beta chain is an off-target read, and its abundance has little meaning. The chain combines TRBV20-1 with TRBJ2-7; unclear D gene. The germline V gene has CDR1 DFQATT and CDR2 SNEGSKA (reference sequence). Trimming shortened V by 7 bases and J by 2 bases, and 3 bases separated the two germline ends. This CDR3 has 9 amino acids. The CDR3 coding sequence is TGCAGTGTCCCCTACGAGCAGTACTTC. Translation gives CSVPYEQYF.

Ten or more counts support this clonotype. Being off target in a library aimed at alpha chains, this beta chain has a size of little meaning. The chain links TRBV5-1 to TRBJ1-1, with D tentatively TRBD1 (6 bases). The germline V and J ends were trimmed by 0 bases and 10 bases, with 13 bases remaining between them. Per the germline V gene, CDR1 is SGHRS and CDR2 is YFSETQ. The CDR3 extends over 13 amino acids. CDR3 sequence (DNA): TGCGCCAGCAGCTTGGACAGGGTGGGGAGAGCTTTCTTT. Protein: CASSLDRVGRAFF.

The table lists this clonotype with many counts. Since the library was made to target alpha chains, this beta chain is a stray read and its abundance is not meaningful. In DNA, the CDR3 is TGTGCCAGCAGCACTCTTAGTGATTCACCCCTCCACTTT. It translates to CASSTLSDSPLHF. J is TRBJ1-6 and V is TRBV28; D is unclear. The CDR3 sequence is 13 residues long. V was trimmed by 6 bases and J by 8 bases, leaving 11 bases between them. Looked up from germline, CDR1 is MDHEN and CDR2 is SYDVKM.

This clonotype occurred many times. This beta chain lies outside the target of a library built for alpha chains; its clone size means little. V usage is TRBV5-1 and J usage is TRBJ2-5, with D uncertain. V was clipped by 1 base and J by 1 base, with 5 bases between them. The CDR3 is 13 amino acids. Germline CDR1 is SGHRS and CDR2 is YFSETQ. As DNA, the CDR3 is TGCGCCAGCAGCTTGTTAGGCCAAGAGACCCAGTACTTC. It translates to CASSLLGQETQYF.

This clonotype was picked up many times. The library was designed around alpha chains, so this beta chain is a stray read whose abundance carries little weight. This chain uses TRBV5-1 with TRBJ2-7; 8 positions agree with TRBD2. CDR3 length: 19 amino acids. The germline CDR1 and CDR2 sequences are SGHRS and YFSETQ. With 1 base clipped from V and 1 base from J, the junction kept 16 bases outside the gene matches. CDR3 bases: TGCGCCAGCAGCTTGAACGCGCGACTAGCGTTAAAGGTGTCCTACGAGCAGTACTTC. Translated, it gives CASSLNARLALKVSYEQYF.